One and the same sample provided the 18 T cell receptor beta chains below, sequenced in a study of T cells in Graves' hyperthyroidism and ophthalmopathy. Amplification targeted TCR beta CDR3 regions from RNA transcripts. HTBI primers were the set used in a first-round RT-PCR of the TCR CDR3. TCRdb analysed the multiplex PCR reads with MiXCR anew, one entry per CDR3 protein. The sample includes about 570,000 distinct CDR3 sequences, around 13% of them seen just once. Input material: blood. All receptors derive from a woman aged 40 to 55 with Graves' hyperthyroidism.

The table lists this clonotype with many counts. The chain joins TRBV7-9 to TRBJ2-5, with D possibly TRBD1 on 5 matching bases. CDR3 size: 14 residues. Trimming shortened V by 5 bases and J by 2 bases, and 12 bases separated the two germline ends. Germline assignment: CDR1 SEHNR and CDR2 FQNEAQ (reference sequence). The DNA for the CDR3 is TGTGCCAGCAGCGCACAGGAAGGACAAGAGACCCAGTACTTC. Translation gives CASSAQEGQETQYF.

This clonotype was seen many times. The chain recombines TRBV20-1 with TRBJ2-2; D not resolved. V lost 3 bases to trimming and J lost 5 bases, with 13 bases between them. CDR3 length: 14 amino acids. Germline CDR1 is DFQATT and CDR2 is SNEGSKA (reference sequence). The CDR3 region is CSASGLVGTGELFF. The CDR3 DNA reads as TGCAGTGCTAGTGGCCTAGTGGGGACCGGGGAGCTGTTTTTT.

The CDR3 region is CASSQGDPGNEQFF. As DNA, the CDR3 is TGCGCCAGCAGCCAAGGGGATCCTGGGAATGAGCAGTTCTTC. The chain has TRBV4-1 and TRBJ2-1, with D uncertain. Germline V gives CDR1 MGHRA, CDR2 YSYEKL. This CDR3 is built from 14 residues. Trimming pared 1 base from V and 7 bases from J, leaving 11 bases between.

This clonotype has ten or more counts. CDR3 amino acids: CASSFGLVNNVGETQYF. CDR3 bases: TGTGCCAGCAGTTTCGGACTAGTCAACAACGTAGGGGAGACCCAGTACTTC. The rearrangement links TRBV7-9 to TRBJ2-5; 7 bases line up with TRBD2. The CDR3 has 17 residues. Per germline, CDR1 SEHNR and CDR2 FQNEAQ (reference sequence). Trimming cost V 6 bases and J 5 bases; bases outside gene matches: 18. Full variable domain (remainder filled in from reference TRBV7-9 and TRBJ2-5): DTGVSQNPRHKITKRGQNVTFRCDPISEHNRLYWYRQTLGQGPEFLTYFQNEAQLEKSRLLSDRFSAERPKGSFSTLEIQRTEQGDSAMYLCASSFGLVNNVGETQYFGPGTRLLVL.

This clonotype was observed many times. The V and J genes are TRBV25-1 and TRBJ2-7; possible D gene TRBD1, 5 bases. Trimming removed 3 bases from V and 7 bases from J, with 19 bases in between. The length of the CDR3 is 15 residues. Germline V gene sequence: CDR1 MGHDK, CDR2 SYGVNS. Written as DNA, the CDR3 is TGTGCCAGCAGTGATGATAGGCAGGGCTTTGGGGAGCAGTACTTC. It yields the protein CASSDDRQGFGEQYF.

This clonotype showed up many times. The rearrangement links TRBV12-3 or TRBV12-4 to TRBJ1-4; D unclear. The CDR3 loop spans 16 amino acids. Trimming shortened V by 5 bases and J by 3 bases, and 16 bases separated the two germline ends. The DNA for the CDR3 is TGTGCCAGCAGTGCCGGACCCCCTGGGTCTAATGAAAAACTGTTTTTT. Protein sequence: CASSAGPPGSNEKLFF.

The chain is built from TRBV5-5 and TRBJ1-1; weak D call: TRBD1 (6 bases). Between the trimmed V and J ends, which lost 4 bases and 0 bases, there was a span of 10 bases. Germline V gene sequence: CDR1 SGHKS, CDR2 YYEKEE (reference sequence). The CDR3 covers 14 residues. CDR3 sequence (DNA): TGTGCCAGCAGCGGGGGCAGCCTGAACACTGAAGCTTTCTTT. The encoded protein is CASSGGSLNTEAFF.

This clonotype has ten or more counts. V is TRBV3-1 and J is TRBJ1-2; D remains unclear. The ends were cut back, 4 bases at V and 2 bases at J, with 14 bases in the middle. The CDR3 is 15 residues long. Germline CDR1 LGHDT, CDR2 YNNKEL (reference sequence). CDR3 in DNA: TGTGCCAGCAGCCCGAGCGGCGAGAGAAACTATGGCTACACCTTC. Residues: CASSPSGERNYGYTF.

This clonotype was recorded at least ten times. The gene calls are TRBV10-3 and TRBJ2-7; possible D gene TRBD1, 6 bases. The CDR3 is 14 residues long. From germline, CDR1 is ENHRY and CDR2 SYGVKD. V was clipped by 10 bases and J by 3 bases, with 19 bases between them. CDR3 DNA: TGTGCCACCAAAGTAACAGGGATTGGCTACGAGCAGTACTTC. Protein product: CATKVTGIGYEQYF.

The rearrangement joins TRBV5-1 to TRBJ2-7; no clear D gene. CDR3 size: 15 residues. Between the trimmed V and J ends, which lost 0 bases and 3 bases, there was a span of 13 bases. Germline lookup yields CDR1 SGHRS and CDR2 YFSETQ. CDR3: CASSLEIGAHYEQYF. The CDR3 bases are TGCGCCAGCAGCTTGGAGATCGGAGCCCACTACGAGCAGTACTTC.

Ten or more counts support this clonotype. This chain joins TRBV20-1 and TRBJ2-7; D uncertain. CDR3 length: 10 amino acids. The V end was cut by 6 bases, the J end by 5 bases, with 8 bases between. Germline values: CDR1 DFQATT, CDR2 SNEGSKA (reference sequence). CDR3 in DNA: TGCAGTGCAAAGTCCGACGAGCAGTACTTC. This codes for CSAKSDEQYF.

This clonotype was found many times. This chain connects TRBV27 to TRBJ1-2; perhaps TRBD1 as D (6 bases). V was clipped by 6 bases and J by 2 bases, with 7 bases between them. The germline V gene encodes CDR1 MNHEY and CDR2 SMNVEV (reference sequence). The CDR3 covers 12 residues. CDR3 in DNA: TGTGCCAGCAGGCAGGGGAACTATGGCTACACCTTC. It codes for CASRQGNYGYTF.

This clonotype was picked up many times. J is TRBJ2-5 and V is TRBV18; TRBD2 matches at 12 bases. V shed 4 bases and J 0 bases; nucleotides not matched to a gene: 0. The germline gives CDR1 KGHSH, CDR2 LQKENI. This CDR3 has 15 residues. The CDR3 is CASSRTSGNQETQYF. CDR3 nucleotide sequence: TGTGCCAGCTCACGGACTAGCGGGAACCAAGAGACCCAGTACTTC.

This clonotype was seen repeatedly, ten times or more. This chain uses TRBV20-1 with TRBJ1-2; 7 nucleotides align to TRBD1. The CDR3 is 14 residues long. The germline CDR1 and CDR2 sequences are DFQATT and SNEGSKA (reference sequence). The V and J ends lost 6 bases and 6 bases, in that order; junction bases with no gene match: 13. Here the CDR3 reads CSASQGGEGHGYTF. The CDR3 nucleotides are TGCAGTGCCTCCCAGGGGGGAGAGGGACATGGCTACACCTTC.

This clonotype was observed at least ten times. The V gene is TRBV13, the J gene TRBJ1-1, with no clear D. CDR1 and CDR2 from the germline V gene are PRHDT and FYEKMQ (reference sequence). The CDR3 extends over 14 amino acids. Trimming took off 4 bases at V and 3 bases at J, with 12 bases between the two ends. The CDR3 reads CASSSGGGDTEAFF. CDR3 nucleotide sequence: TGTGCCAGCAGCTCGGGCGGCGGGGACACTGAAGCTTTCTTT.

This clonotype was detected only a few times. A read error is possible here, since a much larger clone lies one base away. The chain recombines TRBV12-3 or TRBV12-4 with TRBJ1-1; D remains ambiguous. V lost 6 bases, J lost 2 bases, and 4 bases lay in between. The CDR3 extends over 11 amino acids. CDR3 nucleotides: TGTGCCAGCAGGATTAACACTGAAGCTTTCTTT. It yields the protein CASRINTEAFF.

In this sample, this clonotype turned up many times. The CDR3 reads CASKVGGTNTGELFF. DNA for the CDR3: TGTGCCAGCAAAGTTGGAGGGACGAACACCGGGGAGCTGTTTTTT. The genes are TRBV2 and TRBJ2-2; TRBD2 might be the D (6 bases). There are 15 residues in the CDR3. With 7 bases removed from V and 0 bases from J, the gap between germline ends came to 12 bases. Per the germline V gene, CDR1 is SNHLY and CDR2 is FYNNEI.

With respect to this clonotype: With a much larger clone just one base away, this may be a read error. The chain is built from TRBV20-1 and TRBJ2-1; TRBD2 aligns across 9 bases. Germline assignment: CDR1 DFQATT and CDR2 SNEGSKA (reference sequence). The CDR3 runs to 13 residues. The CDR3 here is CNAEGLAYNEQFF. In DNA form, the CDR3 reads TGCAATGCCGAGGGACTAGCATACAATGAGCAGTTCTTC.